This T cell receptor beta chain was captured by sequencing in a study of cytotoxic CD8 clonotypes in ibrutinib-treated CLL. General observations from the study: An increase in clonality occurred at ibrutinib response, followed by a return toward baseline at progression. Clonality was higher at baseline than in age-matched healthy donors and tracked circulating CD8+ T-cell counts.

This clone was recorded a few times. Antigen specificity is unknown. Germline V gene lookup returns CDR1 KGHSH and CDR2 LQKENI. V lost 6 bases and J 1 base, leaving 9 bases between the germline ends. The CDR3 has 13 amino acids. The table came from immunoSEQ multiplex PCR; TCRdb's copy has only in-frame clones and leaves some out. The sample lists 330,000 or so clones, about 64% seen once, with about 5.9% in the top ten. Source: PBMCs, taken after 36 months of ibrutinib treatment. V gene TRBV18 combines with J gene TRBJ1-1, with D tentatively TRBD1 (5 bases). The TCR comes from a human donor with chronic lymphocytic leukemia. CDR3 nucleotides: TGTGCCAGCTCGGGACTGGGGAACACTGAAGCTTTCTTT. Translating gives CASSGLGNTEAFF.